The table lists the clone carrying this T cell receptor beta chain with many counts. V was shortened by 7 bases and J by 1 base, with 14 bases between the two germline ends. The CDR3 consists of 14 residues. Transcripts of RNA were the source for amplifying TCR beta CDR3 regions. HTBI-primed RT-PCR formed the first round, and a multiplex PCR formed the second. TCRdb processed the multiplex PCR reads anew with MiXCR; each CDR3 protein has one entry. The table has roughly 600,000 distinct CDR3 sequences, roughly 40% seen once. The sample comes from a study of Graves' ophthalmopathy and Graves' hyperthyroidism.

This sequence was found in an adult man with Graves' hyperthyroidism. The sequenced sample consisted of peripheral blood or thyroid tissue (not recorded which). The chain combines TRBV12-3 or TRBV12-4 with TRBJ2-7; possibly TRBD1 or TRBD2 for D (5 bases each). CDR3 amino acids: CASTTGTLSYEQYF. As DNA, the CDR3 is TGTGCCAGCACCACCGGGACGCTTTCCTACGAGCAGTACTTC.